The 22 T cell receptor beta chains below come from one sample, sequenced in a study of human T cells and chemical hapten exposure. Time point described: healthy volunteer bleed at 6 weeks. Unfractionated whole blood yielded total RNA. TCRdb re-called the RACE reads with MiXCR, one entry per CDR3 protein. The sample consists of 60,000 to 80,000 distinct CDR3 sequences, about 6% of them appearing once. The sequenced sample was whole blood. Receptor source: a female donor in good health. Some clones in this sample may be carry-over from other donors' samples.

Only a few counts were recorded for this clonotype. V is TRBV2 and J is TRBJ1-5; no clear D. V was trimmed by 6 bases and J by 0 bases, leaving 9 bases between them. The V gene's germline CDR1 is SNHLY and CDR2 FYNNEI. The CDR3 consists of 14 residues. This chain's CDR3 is CASRDLTSNQPQHF. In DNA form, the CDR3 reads TGTGCCAGCAGGGACTTAACTAGCAATCAGCCCCAGCATTTT.

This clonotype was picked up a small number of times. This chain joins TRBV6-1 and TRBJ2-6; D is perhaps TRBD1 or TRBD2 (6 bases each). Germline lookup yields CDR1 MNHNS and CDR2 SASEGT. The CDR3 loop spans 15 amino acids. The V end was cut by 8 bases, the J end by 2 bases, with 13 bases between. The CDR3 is CASRRGETGANVLTF. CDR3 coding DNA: TGTGCCAGCCGAAGGGGGGAGACTGGGGCCAACGTCCTGACTTTC.

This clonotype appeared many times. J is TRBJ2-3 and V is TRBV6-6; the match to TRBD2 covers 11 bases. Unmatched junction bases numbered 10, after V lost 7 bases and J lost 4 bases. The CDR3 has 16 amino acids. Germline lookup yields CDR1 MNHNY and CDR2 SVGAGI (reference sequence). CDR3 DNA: TGTGCCAGCACCCTGAGACTAGCGGGATTCGCAGATACGCAGTATTTT. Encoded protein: CASTLRLAGFADTQYF.

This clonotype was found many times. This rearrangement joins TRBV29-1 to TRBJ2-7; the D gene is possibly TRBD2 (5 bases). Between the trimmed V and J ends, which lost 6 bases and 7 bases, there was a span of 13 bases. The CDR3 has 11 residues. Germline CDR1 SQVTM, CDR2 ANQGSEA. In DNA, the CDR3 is TGCAGCGTGGAGAAGACGGGGGAGCAGTACTTC. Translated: CSVEKTGEQYF.

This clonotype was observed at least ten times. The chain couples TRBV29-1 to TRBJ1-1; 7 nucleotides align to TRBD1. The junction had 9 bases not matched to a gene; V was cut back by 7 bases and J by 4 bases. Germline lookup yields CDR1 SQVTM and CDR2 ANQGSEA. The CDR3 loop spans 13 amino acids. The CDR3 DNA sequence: TGCAGCGCTCAGACAGGGCCGGGCACTGAAGCTTTCTTT. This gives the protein CSAQTGPGTEAFF.

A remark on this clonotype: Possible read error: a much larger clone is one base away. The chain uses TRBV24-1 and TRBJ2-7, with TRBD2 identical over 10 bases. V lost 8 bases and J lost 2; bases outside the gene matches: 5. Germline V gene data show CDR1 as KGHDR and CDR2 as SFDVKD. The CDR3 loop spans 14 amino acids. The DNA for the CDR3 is TGTGCCACCAAAGCTAGCGGGAGCGCCTACGAGCAGTACTTC. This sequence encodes CATKASGSAYEQYF.

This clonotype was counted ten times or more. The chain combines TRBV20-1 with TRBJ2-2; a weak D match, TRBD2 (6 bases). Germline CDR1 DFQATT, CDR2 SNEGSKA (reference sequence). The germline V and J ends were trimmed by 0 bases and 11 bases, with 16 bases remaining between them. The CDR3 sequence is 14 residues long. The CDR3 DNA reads TGCAGTGCTAGAGATTACGGTGGCGGGGAAGAGCTGTTTTTT. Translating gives CSARDYGGGEELFF.

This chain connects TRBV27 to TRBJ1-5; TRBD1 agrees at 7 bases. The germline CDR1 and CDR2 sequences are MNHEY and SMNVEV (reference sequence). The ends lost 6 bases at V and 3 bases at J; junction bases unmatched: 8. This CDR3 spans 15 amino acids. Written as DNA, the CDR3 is TGTGCCAGCAGACTTAACAGGGGAGACAATCAGCCCCAGCATTTT. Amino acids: CASRLNRGDNQPQHF.

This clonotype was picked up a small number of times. This CDR3 is CASSSTTQITDTQYF. In nucleotides, the CDR3 is TGTGCCAGCAGCTCGACAACCCAAATAACAGATACGCAGTATTTT. This chain connects TRBV5-4 to TRBJ2-3; no firm D call. Germline CDR1 and CDR2: SGHNT and YYREEE (reference sequence). With 3 bases removed from V and 3 bases from J, the gap between germline ends came to 14 bases. The CDR3 spans 15 residues. The variable domain in full, completed from reference TRBV5-4 and TRBJ2-3, reads ETGVTQSPTHLIKTRGQQVTLRCSSQSGHNTVSWYQQALGQGPQFIFQYYREEENGRGNFPPRFSGLQFPNYSSELNVNALELDDSALYLCASSSTTQITDTQYFGPGTRLTVL.

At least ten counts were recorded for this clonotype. The CDR3 here is CASSEDTYNEQFF. The CDR3, as DNA: TGTGCCAGCAGTGAGGACACCTACAATGAGCAGTTCTTC. This rearrangement joins TRBV6-4 to TRBJ2-1, with D perhaps matching TRBD1 (5 bases). Trimming stripped 3 bases from V and 2 bases from J, with 5 bases between. This CDR3 is 13 amino acids long. Germline CDR1 is MRHNA and CDR2 is SNTAGT.

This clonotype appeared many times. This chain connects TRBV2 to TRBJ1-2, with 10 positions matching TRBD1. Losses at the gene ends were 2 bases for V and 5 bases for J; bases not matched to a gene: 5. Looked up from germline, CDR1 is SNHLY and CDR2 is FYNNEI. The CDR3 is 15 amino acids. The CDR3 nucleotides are TGTGCCAGCAGTGAAACGACAGGGGGCGGTTATGGCTACACCTTC. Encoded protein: CASSETTGGGYGYTF.

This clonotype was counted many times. The chain's CDR3 is CASSQDRGGTLWFYGYTF. DNA for the CDR3: TGTGCCAGCAGCCAGGACCGGGGAGGGACGTTATGGTTCTATGGCTACACCTTC. This chain links TRBV3-1 with TRBJ1-2, with D possibly being TRBD1 (5 bases). Germline V gene sequence: CDR1 LGHDT, CDR2 YNNKEL (reference sequence). The CDR3 has 18 residues. The V gene lost 3 bases and the J gene lost 4 bases, with 24 bases spanning the gap.

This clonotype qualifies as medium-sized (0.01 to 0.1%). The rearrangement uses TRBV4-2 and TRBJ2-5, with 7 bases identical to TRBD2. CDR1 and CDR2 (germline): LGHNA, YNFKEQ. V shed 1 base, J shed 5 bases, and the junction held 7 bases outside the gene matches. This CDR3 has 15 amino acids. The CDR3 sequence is CASSQGRGEVETQYF. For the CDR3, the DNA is TGTGCCAGCAGCCAAGGCCGGGGGGAGGTGGAGACCCAGTACTTC.

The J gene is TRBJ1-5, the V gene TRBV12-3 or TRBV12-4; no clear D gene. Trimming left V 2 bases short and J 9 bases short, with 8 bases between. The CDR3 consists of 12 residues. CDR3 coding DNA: TGTGCCAGCAGTTTAAAACCCCGGCCCCAGCATTTT. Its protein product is CASSLKPRPQHF.

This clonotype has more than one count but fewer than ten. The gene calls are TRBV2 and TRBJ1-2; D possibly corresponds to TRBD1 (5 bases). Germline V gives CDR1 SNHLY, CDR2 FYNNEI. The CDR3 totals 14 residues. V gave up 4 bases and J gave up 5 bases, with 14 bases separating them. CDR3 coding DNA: TGTGCCAGCAGTGGAGAGGGGCGGGTTTATGGCTACACCTTC. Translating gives CASSGEGRVYGYTF.

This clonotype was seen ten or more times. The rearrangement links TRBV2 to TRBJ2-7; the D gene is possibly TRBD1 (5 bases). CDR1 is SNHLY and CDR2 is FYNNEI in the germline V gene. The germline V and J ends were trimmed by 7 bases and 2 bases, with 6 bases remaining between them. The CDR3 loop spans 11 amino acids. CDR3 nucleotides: TGTGCCAGCATGACAGCCTACGAGCAGTACTTC. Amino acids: CASMTAYEQYF.

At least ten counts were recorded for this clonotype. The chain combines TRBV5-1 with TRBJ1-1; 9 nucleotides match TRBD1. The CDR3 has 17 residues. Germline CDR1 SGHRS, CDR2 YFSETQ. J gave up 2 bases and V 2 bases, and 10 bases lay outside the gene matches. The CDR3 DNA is TGCGCCAGCAGCTTAGGGACAGGGTACGCAGGAAACACTGAAGCTTTCTTT. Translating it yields CASSLGTGYAGNTEAFF.

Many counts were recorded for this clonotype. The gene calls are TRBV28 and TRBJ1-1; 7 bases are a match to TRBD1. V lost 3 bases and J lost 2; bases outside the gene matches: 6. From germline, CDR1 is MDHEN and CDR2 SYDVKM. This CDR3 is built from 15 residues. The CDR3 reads CASSFGQGVNTEAFF. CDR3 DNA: TGTGCCAGCAGTTTTGGGCAGGGGGTAAACACTGAAGCTTTCTTT.

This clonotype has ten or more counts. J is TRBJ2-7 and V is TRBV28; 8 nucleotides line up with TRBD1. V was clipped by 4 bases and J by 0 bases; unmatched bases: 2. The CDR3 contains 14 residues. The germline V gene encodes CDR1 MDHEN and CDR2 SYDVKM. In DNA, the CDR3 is TGTGCCAGCAGTTGGACAGGGAGCTCCTACGAGCAGTACTTC. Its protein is CASSWTGSSYEQYF.

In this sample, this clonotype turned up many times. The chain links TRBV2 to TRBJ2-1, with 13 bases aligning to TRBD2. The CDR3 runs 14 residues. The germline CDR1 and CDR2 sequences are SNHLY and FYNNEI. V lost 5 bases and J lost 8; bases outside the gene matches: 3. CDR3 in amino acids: CASSRTSGRYEQFF. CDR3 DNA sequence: TGTGCCAGCAGTCGGACTAGCGGGAGATATGAGCAGTTCTTC. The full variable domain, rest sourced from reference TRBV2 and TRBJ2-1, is EPEVTQTPSHQVTQMGQEVILRCVPISNHLYFYWYRQILGQKVEFLVSFYNNEISEKSEIFDDQFSVERPDGSNFTLKIRSTKLEDSAMYFCASSRTSGRYEQFFGPGTRLTVL.

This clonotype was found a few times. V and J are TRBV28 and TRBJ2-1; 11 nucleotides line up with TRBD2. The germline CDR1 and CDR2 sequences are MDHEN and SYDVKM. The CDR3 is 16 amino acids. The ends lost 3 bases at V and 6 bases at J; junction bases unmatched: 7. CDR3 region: CASSLQLAGDFNEQFF. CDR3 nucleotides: TGTGCCAGCAGTTTGCAACTAGCGGGAGATTTCAATGAGCAGTTCTTC.

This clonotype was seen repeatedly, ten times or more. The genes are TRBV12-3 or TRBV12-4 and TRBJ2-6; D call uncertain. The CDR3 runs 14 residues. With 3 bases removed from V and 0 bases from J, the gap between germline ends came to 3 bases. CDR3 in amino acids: CASSFSSGANVLTF. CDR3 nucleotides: TGTGCCAGCAGTTTCAGCTCTGGGGCCAACGTCCTGACTTTC.